These 18 T cell receptor beta chains came from one sample sequenced in a study of beta chain features in type 1 diabetes. Whole-study results and caveats: TCRB CDR3 length was moderately but significantly reduced in all four CD4+ subsets of Type 1 diabetes patients.

Expressed TCRB transcripts were sequenced, since all the RNA that had been isolated was reverse transcribed. Method: immunoSEQ multiplex PCR; TCRdb's copy keeps in-frame clones and lacks some. This sample carries 500,000 to 800,000 clones, 9.5% to 15% of them seen once, and the ten largest clones take around 0.12%. These receptors' antigens are unknown. The sequenced sample was naive CD4+ T cells from blood. The receptor source for this set is a young man with type 1 diabetes.

CDR3 nucleotide sequence: TGTGCCAGCCGCACCTGGACCTACACAGATACGCAGTATTTT. This codes for CASRTWTYTDTQYF. This rearrangement joins TRBV27 to TRBJ2-3; D not resolved. Per the germline V gene, CDR1 is MNHEY and CDR2 is SMNVEV (reference sequence). Deletions cut 8 bases from V and 2 bases from J, with 14 bases between. The CDR3 contains 14 residues.

This clone was counted only a few times. The chain is built from TRBV7-9 and TRBJ2-2, with 12 nucleotides matching TRBD2. CDR3 length equals 16 residues. V lost 5 bases to trimming and J lost 3 bases; unmatched junction nucleotides: 4. CDR1 is SEHNR and CDR2 is FQNEAQ in the germline V gene (reference sequence). CDR3 DNA sequence: TGTGCCAGCAGCCCTGGACTAGCGGGGCACACCGGGGAGCTGTTTTTT. Protein sequence: CASSPGLAGHTGELFF. Combining the CDR3 with reference TRBV7-9 and TRBJ2-2 gives the whole variable domain DTGVSQNPRHKITKRGQNVTFRCDPISEHNRLYWYRQTLGQGPEFLTYFQNEAQLEKSRLLSDRFSAERPKGSFSTLEIQRTEQGDSAMYLCASSPGLAGHTGELFFGEGSRLTVL.

The chain recombines TRBV6-5 with TRBJ2-4; D not resolved. Germline V lookup: CDR1 MNHEY, CDR2 SVGAGI. The CDR3 loop spans 13 amino acids. V was clipped by 2 bases and J by 5 bases, with 7 bases between them. For the CDR3, the DNA is TGTGCCAGCAGTTACGGGTTAGAAAACATTCAGTACTTC. Protein product: CASSYGLENIQYF.

On this clone: Other DNA sequences in this specimen translate into the identical CDR3. The chain joins TRBV29-1 to TRBJ1-5; D remains ambiguous. Trimming stripped 4 bases from V and 1 base from J, with 5 bases between. This CDR3 has 12 residues. CDR1 and CDR2 from the germline V gene are SQVTM and ANQGSEA. CDR3 protein: CSVATSNQPQHF. CDR3 nucleotide sequence: TGCAGCGTTGCCACAAGCAATCAGCCCCAGCATTTT.

The genes are TRBV29-1 and TRBJ2-7; the match to TRBD1 covers 7 bases. The CDR3 sequence is 13 residues long. Germline loops: CDR1 SQVTM, CDR2 ANQGSEA. V gave up 6 bases and J gave up 0 bases; unmatched junction bases: 5. The CDR3 protein is CSVGQVSSYEQYF. The CDR3 DNA follows: TGCAGCGTCGGACAGGTTAGCTCCTACGAGCAGTACTTC.

The chain carries TRBV5-1 and TRBJ2-6; possibly TRBD2 for D (6 bases). From germline, CDR1 is SGHRS and CDR2 YFSETQ. The CDR3 has 16 amino acids. V shed 0 bases and J shed 2 bases, with 9 bases lying between them. As DNA, the CDR3 is TGCGCCAGCAGCTTGGTCGCGGGGACTGGGGCCAACGTCCTGACTTTC. It codes for CASSLVAGTGANVLTF.

This sequence joins TRBV7-9 and TRBJ2-4; no firm D call. Germline CDR1 is SEHNR and CDR2 is FQNEAQ (reference sequence). Trimming took 1 base from V and 1 from J, leaving 17 bases between them. The CDR3 spans 18 residues. Here the CDR3 reads CASSLDLPTKAAKNIQYF. As DNA, the CDR3 is TGTGCCAGCAGCTTAGATCTACCAACAAAAGCGGCCAAAAACATTCAGTACTTC.

The chain is built from TRBV6-5 and TRBJ1-2; 11 bases agree with TRBD1. The CDR3 runs to 15 residues. The germline V gene encodes CDR1 MNHEY and CDR2 SVGAGI. J lost 1 base, V lost 5 bases, and 3 bases had no gene match. In nucleotides, the CDR3 is TGTGCCAGCAGTCGGGGGACAGGGGGTAACTATGGCTACACCTTC. As protein: CASSRGTGGNYGYTF.

This chain links TRBV7-2 with TRBJ2-3, with D tentatively TRBD1 or TRBD2 (5 bases each). From germline, CDR1 is SGHTA and CDR2 FQGNSA. Trimming removed 6 bases at V and 9 bases at J, with 19 bases between. The CDR3 runs to 14 residues. The CDR3 reads CASRGPGPLETQYF. In DNA, the CDR3 is TGTGCCAGCAGGGGACCGGGCCCCCTCGAGACGCAGTATTTT.

The rearrangement links TRBV30 to TRBJ2-7; D gene unclear. From germline, CDR1 is GTSNPN and CDR2 SVGIG (reference sequence). The V gene lost 5 bases and the J gene lost 4 bases, with 12 bases spanning the gap. This CDR3 comprises 12 residues. CDR3: CAWAVVGYEQYF. DNA of the CDR3: TGTGCCTGGGCGGTCGTGGGGTACGAGCAGTACTTC.

Only a few counts were recorded for this clone. The V and J genes are TRBV18 and TRBJ1-2; 9 bases match TRBD1. J lost 6 bases, V lost 2 bases, and 7 bases had no gene match. Germline CDR1 and CDR2: KGHSH and LQKENI. The CDR3 has 15 amino acids. The CDR3 nucleotides read TGTGCCAGCTCACCAAAGGGACAGGGTCACGATGGCTACACCTTC. Its translation is CASSPKGQGHDGYTF.

The CDR3 region is CASSLRGGNTGELFF. The CDR3 DNA reads as TGTGCCAGCAGCTTACGCGGGGGTAACACCGGGGAGCTGTTTTTT. The J gene is TRBJ2-2, the V gene TRBV7-9; 7 nucleotides line up with TRBD2. Germline CDR1 reads SEHNR; CDR2 reads FQNEAQ (reference sequence). Trimming took 2 bases from V and 2 from J; bases not matched to a gene: 2. This CDR3 has 15 residues.

This clone was detected a few times. The chain is built from TRBV5-6 and TRBJ2-7; either TRBD1 or TRBD2 may fit D (5 bases each). The CDR3 consists of 13 residues. Germline CDR1 SGHDT, CDR2 YYEEEE. The V and J ends lost 2 bases and 7 bases respectively, with 13 bases between them. The CDR3: CASSFRGDGEQYF. CDR3 coding DNA: TGTGCCAGCAGCTTCCGAGGGGATGGAGAGCAGTACTTC.

The chain links TRBV7-9 to TRBJ2-3; possibly TRBD1 or TRBD2 for D (5 bases each). This CDR3 is 13 amino acids long. V dropped 0 bases and J dropped 6 bases, with 7 bases sitting between them. Germline V CDR1 and CDR2: SEHNR, FQNEAQ (reference sequence). DNA of the CDR3: TGTGCCAGCAGCTTAGCGGGACCTGATACGCAGTATTTT. It is translated as CASSLAGPDTQYF.

Concerning this clone: This CDR3 is also generated by other DNA sequences in the sample. The V gene is TRBV18, the J gene TRBJ2-7, with D unclear. The V end was cut by 6 bases, the J end by 5 bases, with 8 bases between. Germline V CDR1 and CDR2: KGHSH, LQKENI. This CDR3 spans 11 amino acids. The CDR3 loop is CASSPGDEQYF. For the CDR3, the DNA is TGTGCCAGCTCTCCGGGCGACGAGCAGTACTTC.

The chain is built from TRBV11-2 and TRBJ1-3, with TRBD1 as a possible D gene (5 bases). The germline V gene has CDR1 SGHAT and CDR2 FQNNGV. With 0 bases removed from V and 7 bases from J, the gap between germline ends came to 13 bases. CDR3 length: 15 residues. CDR3 residues: CASSLEGRVPNTIYF. The CDR3 DNA sequence: TGTGCCAGCAGCTTAGAGGGCAGGGTTCCCAACACCATATATTTT.

J is TRBJ2-1 and V is TRBV5-8; TRBD2 matches at 15 bases. Germline V gives CDR1 SGHTS, CDR2 YDEGEE. The CDR3 runs to 18 residues. V lost 7 bases to trimming and J lost 7 bases; unmatched junction nucleotides: 15. The CDR3 sequence: CASPKGPGTSGGSNEQFF. The CDR3 nucleotides are TGTGCCAGCCCAAAGGGCCCGGGGACTAGCGGGGGGTCAAATGAGCAGTTCTTC. Full variable domain (missing parts from reference TRBV5-8 and TRBJ2-1): EAGVTQSPTHLIKTRGQQATLRCSPISGHTSVYWYQQALGLGLQFLLWYDEGEERNRGNFPPRFSGRQFPNYSSELNVNALELEDSALYLCASPKGPGTSGGSNEQFFGPGTRLTVL.

J is TRBJ1-4 and V is TRBV2; 7 bases agree with TRBD1. Looked up from germline, CDR1 is SNHLY and CDR2 is FYNNEI. With 5 bases clipped from V and 8 bases from J, the junction kept 8 bases outside the gene matches. The CDR3 is made up of 14 amino acids. The CDR3, as DNA: TGTGCCAGCAGTCAGACAGGGAGTGACGAAAAACTGTTTTTT. Its protein product is CASSQTGSDEKLFF.